This TCR beta chain came from a study of blood T cell repertoires in COVID-19. Looking at the study overall: Donors in the United States, Italy and Spain gave samples during acute or convalescent COVID-19. Sources were T cells, B-cell-depleted T cells, or PBMCs; the material itself was cDNA or gDNA.

CDR3 length: 15 residues. The V gene end was trimmed by 6 bases and the J gene end by 8 bases; junction bases not matched to a gene: 11. Germline V gives CDR1 MRHNA, CDR2 SNTAGT. How the authors handled the data: By means of reference gene primer amplification, nucleated cell counts were estimated. Produced via immunoSEQ multiplex PCR; TCRdb's table is partial and in-frame only. V and J calls plus clone size are reproduced from that table; the DNA served to infer D and trimming. The data show about 230,000 clones, 88% seen once. Sequences were obtained from peripheral blood. The TCR was taken from a woman aged 55-70 years with acute or convalescent COVID-19. The genes are TRBV6-4 and TRBJ1-4; the match to TRBD1 covers 8 bases. CDR3 in amino acids: CASRLGTGGDEKLFF. CDR3 bases: TGTGCCAGCAGGCTTGGCACAGGGGGTGACGAAAAACTGTTTTTT.